This T cell receptor beta chain was observed in a study of long-term antiretroviral therapy in people with HIV. Study findings and constraints: At every time point, clones expanded before ART dominated the repertoire. ART preceded a rise in diversity that nonetheless stayed lower than in transplant donor controls.

CDR3 length: 16 amino acids. CDR1 is SGHKS, CDR2 YYEKEE, per germline (reference sequence). The V gene end was trimmed by 0 bases and the J gene end by 4 bases; junction bases not matched to a gene: 7. A note on this clone: Its matching antigen is unknown.

The immunoSEQ assay was v3.0, run at survey level. The assay was immunoSEQ multiplex PCR, and TCRdb's table has in-frame clones only and misses some. In the table there are some 21,000 clones, around 87% of which are singletons. The specimen was unsorted PBMCs, collected 0.2 years before starting antiretroviral therapy. The chain combines TRBV5-5 with TRBJ2-1, with 7 nucleotides matching TRBD2. This receptor was obtained from a man aged 18 to 29 with HIV. For the CDR3, the DNA is TGTGCCAGCAGCTTGGGGTCGCTAGCGGCTTACAATGAGCAGTTCTTC. Translation: CASSLGSLAAYNEQFF.